This passage covers 15 T cell receptor beta chains from one sample sequenced in a study of T cell repertoires in cytomegalovirus infection. These TCRs' antigens remain unknown. MiXCR, run by TCRdb on the reads, gives a single entry per CDR3 protein. The table lists fewer than 950,000 distinct CDR3 sequences, 32% of them singletons, with around an eighth in the top ten. This specimen consisted of cultured CD8+ T cells from PBMCs, obtained from culture after CMV antigen stimulation. These receptors were collected from a human donor in good health (CMV status not recorded). Some clones in this sample may be carry-over from other donors' samples.

This chain joins TRBV29-1 and TRBJ2-2, with D possibly TRBD2 on 5 matching bases. CDR3 length: 14 amino acids. Germline V gene data show CDR1 as SQVTM and CDR2 as ANQGSEA. V shed 4 bases and J shed 4 bases, with 13 bases lying between them. CDR3 nucleotides: TGCAGCGTTGGGGGTTGGGGAGTCACCGGGGAGCTGTTTTTT. Its protein is CSVGGWGVTGELFF.

This clonotype was recorded only once. The rearrangement links TRBV20-1 to TRBJ1-3, with TRBD1 matching 7 bases. V was pared by 3 bases and J by 4 bases, with 15 bases of the junction left unmatched. The V gene's germline CDR1 is DFQATT and CDR2 SNEGSKA (reference sequence). The CDR3 sequence is 17 residues long. CDR3 loop: CSAREDRDPAWGNTIYF. DNA of the CDR3: TGCAGTGCTAGGGAAGACAGGGACCCGGCGTGGGGAAACACCATATATTTT.

The sample holds many counts of this clonotype. The chain couples TRBV7-9 to TRBJ1-5; D is perhaps TRBD1 (5 bases). The germline V gene encodes CDR1 SEHNR and CDR2 FQNEAQ (reference sequence). V shed 0 bases and J shed 3 bases, with 12 bases lying between them. This CDR3 has 16 amino acids. Here the CDR3 DNA reads TGTGCCAGCAGCTTAGCGCCCGACAGCCACAATCAGCCCCAGCATTTT. Its protein product is CASSLAPDSHNQPQHF.

The chain is built from TRBV27 and TRBJ2-5; 10 bases are shared with TRBD2. V shed 2 bases, J shed 5 bases, and the junction held 11 bases outside the gene matches. The CDR3 is made up of 17 amino acids. Looked up from germline, CDR1 is MNHEY and CDR2 is SMNVEV (reference sequence). The CDR3 DNA sequence: TGTGCCAGCAGTTTAAACCCTAGCGGGGGTCCGAGGGAGACCCAGTACTTC. Protein: CASSLNPSGGPRETQYF.

This clonotype turned up a few times. The rearrangement uses TRBV6-5 and TRBJ2-5; TRBD2 matches 8 bases. CDR1 MNHEY and CDR2 SVGAGI come from the germline V gene. This CDR3 has 15 residues. V lost 4 bases, J lost 5 bases, and 9 bases stayed unmatched. CDR3 sequence (DNA): TGTGCCAGCAGTTTGGCTCGCGGGGGGACGGAGACCCAGTACTTC. Its protein product is CASSLARGGTETQYF.

The CDR3 loop is CASSPFPGRLNTGELFF. The CDR3 DNA reads as TGTGCCAGTAGTCCCTTTCCGGGACGATTAAACACCGGGGAGCTGTTTTTT. The chain employs TRBV19 and TRBJ2-2, with D possibly being TRBD1 or TRBD2 (5 bases each). Germline CDR1 and CDR2: LNHDA and SQIVND (reference sequence). The CDR3 sequence is 17 residues long. V was clipped by 5 bases and J by 2 bases, with 18 bases between them.

This clonotype was observed a few times. The rearrangement uses TRBV6-6 and TRBJ1-2; TRBD1 matches 11 bases. This CDR3 region has 14 residues. Trimming took 6 bases from V and 8 from J; bases not matched to a gene: 8. Germline CDR1 and CDR2: MNHNY and SVGAGI (reference sequence). CDR3 protein: CASSIRTGGLGYTF. As DNA, the CDR3 is TGTGCCAGCAGCATTCGGACAGGGGGCCTGGGCTACACCTTC.

This clonotype was picked up a small number of times. The chain combines TRBV19 with TRBJ2-1; D remains unclear. The germline V and J ends were trimmed by 5 bases and 6 bases, with 26 bases remaining between them. CDR1 is LNHDA, CDR2 SQIVND, per germline (reference sequence). The CDR3 has 18 residues. CDR3 nucleotide sequence: TGTGCCAGTAGTGTGGTTTCTACCAAAGCATCCGGTGTCAATGAGCAGTTCTTC. Translated: CASSVVSTKASGVNEQFF.

This clonotype was recorded a few times. The chain uses TRBV4-1 and TRBJ1-2, with D possibly being TRBD1 (5 bases). V shed 1 base and J shed 3 bases, with 18 bases lying between them. Germline loops: CDR1 MGHRA, CDR2 YSYEKL. The CDR3 runs 17 residues. The CDR3 DNA follows: TGCGCCAGCAGCCAAGCTGAATCGACAGTAGAAGACTATGGCTACACCTTC. This codes for CASSQAESTVEDYGYTF.

The CDR3 DNA sequence: TGTGCCAGCAGTGAATGGACAGGGGGAGAGACCCAGTACTTC. It specifies CASSEWTGGETQYF. V is TRBV2 and J is TRBJ2-5, with 10 bases identical to TRBD1. The V gene end was trimmed by 2 bases and the J gene end by 4 bases; junction bases not matched to a gene: 1. The CDR3 runs 14 residues. Germline V gene data show CDR1 as SNHLY and CDR2 as FYNNEI.

This clonotype was seen repeatedly, ten times or more. The V gene is TRBV6-1, the J gene TRBJ2-2; 8 bases match TRBD1. CDR3 length: 13 residues. Germline-derived CDR1 and CDR2 are MNHNS and SASEGT. Germline trimming cut 7 bases from V and 5 bases from J; bases unmatched to any gene: 3. CDR3 sequence reads: CASTGTGTGELFF. The CDR3 coding sequence is TGTGCCAGCACCGGGACAGGAACCGGGGAGCTGTTTTTT.

This clonotype was found a few times. This chain connects TRBV4-3 to TRBJ2-1; 7 bases agree with TRBD1. Germline V gives CDR1 LGHNA, CDR2 YSLEER. CDR3 size: 14 residues. V dropped 4 bases and J dropped 8; count of bases not matched to a gene: 8. CDR3 bases: TGCGCCAGCAGCCTATACAGGGGCCAGGATGAGCAGTTCTTC. Protein product: CASSLYRGQDEQFF.

This clonotype was counted between two and nine times. The rearrangement joins TRBV5-3 to TRBJ1-3, with D possibly being TRBD1 (6 bases). TRBV5-3 is labeled an ORF, and its function is uncertain. Between the trimmed V and J ends, which lost 8 bases and 2 bases, there was a span of 23 bases. There are 17 residues in the CDR3. CDR3 loop: CASSVRSGTSTGNTIYF. The CDR3 bases are TGTGCCAGCAGCGTAAGATCCGGGACATCAACTGGAAACACCATATATTTT.

This chain uses TRBV7-3 with TRBJ2-2; D remains unclear. The V gene lost 5 bases and the J gene lost 0 bases, with 13 bases spanning the gap. Germline assignment: CDR1 SGHTA and CDR2 FQGTGA. CDR3 size: 16 residues. For the CDR3, the DNA is TGTGCCAGCAGCCAGCGCTGGCAAGCGAACACCGGGGAGCTGTTTTTT. Its translation is CASSQRWQANTGELFF.

The J gene is TRBJ2-1, the V gene TRBV29-1, with D hard to call. Germline V CDR1 and CDR2: SQVTM, ANQGSEA. The CDR3 consists of 13 residues. Trimming took 7 bases from V and 7 from J, leaving 17 bases between them. The CDR3 reads CSAPRPEKNEQFF. DNA of the CDR3: TGCAGCGCTCCCAGGCCCGAAAAGAATGAGCAGTTCTTC.